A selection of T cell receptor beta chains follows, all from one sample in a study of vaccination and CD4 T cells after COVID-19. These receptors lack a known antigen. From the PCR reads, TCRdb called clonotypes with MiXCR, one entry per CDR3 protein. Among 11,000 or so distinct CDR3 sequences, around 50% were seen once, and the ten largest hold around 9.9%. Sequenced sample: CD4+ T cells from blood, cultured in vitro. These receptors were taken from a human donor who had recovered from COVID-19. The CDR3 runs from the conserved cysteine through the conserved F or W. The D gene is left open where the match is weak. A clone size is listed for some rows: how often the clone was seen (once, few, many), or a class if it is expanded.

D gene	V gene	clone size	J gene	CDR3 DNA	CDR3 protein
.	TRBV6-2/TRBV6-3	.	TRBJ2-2	TGTGCCAGCACTAACGGAGCCCTGGGGACCGGGGAGCTGTTTTTT	CASTNGALGTGELFF
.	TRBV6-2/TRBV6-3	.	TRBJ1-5	TGTGCCAGCAGTTACTCCTATAGCAATCAGCCCCAGCATTTT	CASSYSYSNQPQHF
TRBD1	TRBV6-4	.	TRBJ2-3	TGTGCCAGCAGTGACTCGACAGGGCCAGATACGCAGTATTTT	CASSDSTGPDTQYF
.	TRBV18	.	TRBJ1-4	TGTGCCAGCTCACCGGAAGGGAGAGAACTGTTTTTT	CASSPEGRELFF
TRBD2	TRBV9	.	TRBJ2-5	TGTGCCAGCAGCGTAGGACTAGCGGGAGAGACCCAGTACTTC	CASSVGLAGETQYF
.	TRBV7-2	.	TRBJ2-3	TGTGCCAGCAGCTTAGCCGGGACGGGGGGCGATCCGCAGTATTTT	CASSLAGTGGDPQYF
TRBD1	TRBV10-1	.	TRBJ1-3	TGCGCCAGCAGGGGGAAAGGGACAGCGCCTGGAAACACCATATATTTT	CASRGKGTAPGNTIYF
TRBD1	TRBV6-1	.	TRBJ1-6	TGTGCCAGCAGATCAGGGGGAGAAAATTCACCCCTCCACTTT	CASRSGGENSPLHF
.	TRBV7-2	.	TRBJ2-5	TGTGCCAGCAGCTTTTTTTTGGTACAGGCGACCAGAAAAGAGACCCAGTACTTC	CASSFFLVQATRKETQYF
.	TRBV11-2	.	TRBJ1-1	TGTGCCAGCAGCTTGGTCCGAAACACTGAAGCTTTCTTT	CASSLVRNTEAFF
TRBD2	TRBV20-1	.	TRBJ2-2	TGCAGTGCCAGGGGTAGCGGGAGAGATTGGAACACCGGGGAGCTGTTTTTT	CSARGSGRDWNTGELFF
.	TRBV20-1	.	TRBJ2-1	TGCAGCGTCAGGAGGCAGGGAAGGGGCAATGAGCAGTTCTTC	CSVRRQGRGNEQFF
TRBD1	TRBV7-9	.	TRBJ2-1	TGTGCCAGCAGCGGACAGGGGGGCTCCTACAATGAGCAGTTCTTC	CASSGQGGSYNEQFF
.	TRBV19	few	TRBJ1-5	TGTGCCAGTACTCTAGCCGACAGCCGATATCAGCCCCAGCATTTT	CASTLADSRYQPQHF
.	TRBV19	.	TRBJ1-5	TGTGCCAGTAGTATATTGGCCAGGGCTAAGGATCAGCCCCAGCATTTT	CASSILARAKDQPQHF
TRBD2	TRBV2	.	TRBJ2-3	TGTGCCAGCAGCCATACTAGCGGTAGCACAGATACGCAGTATTTT	CASSHTSGSTDTQYF
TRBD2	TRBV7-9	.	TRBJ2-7	TGTGCCAGCAGCTTAGGTTCCGTCCTAGCGGGACCCTACGAGCAGTACTTC	CASSLGSVLAGPYEQYF
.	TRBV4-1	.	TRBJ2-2	TGCGCCAGCAGCCCACCCCTAAGGAGCGGCAGGGCCGGGGAGCTGTTTTTT	CASSPPLRSGRAGELFF
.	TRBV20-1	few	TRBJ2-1	TGCAGTGCCCCACTATATAATGAGCAGTTCTTC	CSAPLYNEQFF
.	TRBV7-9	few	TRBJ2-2	TGTGCCAGCAGCTTAGGCCGAAGCCCCAACACCGGGGAGCTGTTTTTT	CASSLGRSPNTGELFF
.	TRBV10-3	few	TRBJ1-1	TGTGCCATCGCGGGGGCCGGGACATCACGGTCTGAAGCTTTCTTT	CAIAGAGTSRSEAFF
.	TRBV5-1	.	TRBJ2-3	TGCGCCAGCAGCTTGGCCTCCGGGACCGGCTCAGATACGCAGTATTTT	CASSLASGTGSDTQYF
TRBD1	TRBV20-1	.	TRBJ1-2	TGCAGTGCTAGGGACAGGAGCAACTATGGCTACACCTTC	CSARDRSNYGYTF
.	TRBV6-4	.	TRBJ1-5	TGTGCCAGCAGCTCAATAGGGGGTAGCAATCAGCCCCAGCATTTT	CASSSIGGSNQPQHF
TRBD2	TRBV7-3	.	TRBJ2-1	TGTGCCAGCAGCCCAAGGACTAGCGGGAGTTTAGGAAGGAATGAGCAGTTCTTC	CASSPRTSGSLGRNEQFF
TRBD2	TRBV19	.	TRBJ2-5	TGTGCCAGTAGCGGGACTAGCGGGATTTACATACCCGAGACCCAGTACTTC	CASSGTSGIYIPETQYF
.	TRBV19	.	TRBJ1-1	TGTGCCAGCAAAGCTACAGGGCGCGGAGGCACTGAAGCTTTCTTT	CASKATGRGGTEAFF
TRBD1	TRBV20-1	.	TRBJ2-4	TGCAGTGCCCATCCTAGTGGGTCCAGGGGGACGCTAGCCAAAAACATTCAGTACTTC	CSAHPSGSRGTLAKNIQYF
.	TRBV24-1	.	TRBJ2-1	TGTGCCACCAGCCGCAGGGGCAATGAGCAGTTCTTC	CATSRRGNEQFF
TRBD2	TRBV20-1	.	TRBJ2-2	TGCAGTGCTAGAGACCCCACGGGAGGGGACACCGGGGAGCTGTTTTTT	CSARDPTGGDTGELFF
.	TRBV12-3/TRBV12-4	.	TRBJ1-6	TGTGCCAGCAGTCCCTCCGCGGCCTATAATTCACCCCTCCACTTT	CASSPSAAYNSPLHF
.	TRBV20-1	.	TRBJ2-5	TGCAGTGCTAGAGATTTGACGGACGTCCAAGAGACCCAGTACTTC	CSARDLTDVQETQYF
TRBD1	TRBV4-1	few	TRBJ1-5	TGCGCCAGCAGCCAGCGGGACAGGGGAGTGGAGCCCCAGCATTTT	CASSQRDRGVEPQHF
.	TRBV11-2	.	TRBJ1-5	TGTGCCAGCAGCTTAGGCTCTAGCAATCAGCCCCAGCATTTT	CASSLGSSNQPQHF
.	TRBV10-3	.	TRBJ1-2	TGTGCCATCATGGGTTACGCGGGCTACACCTTC	CAIMGYAGYTF
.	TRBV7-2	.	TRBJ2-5	TGTGCCAGCAGCAATTGGGAGACCCAGTACTTC	CASSNWETQYF
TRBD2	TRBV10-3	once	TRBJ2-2	TGTGCCATCCAAGCGGGAAGGACCGGGGAGCTGTTTTTT	CAIQAGRTGELFF
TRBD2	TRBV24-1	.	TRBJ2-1	TGTGCCACCAGTGATTCCTCCGGGGGGGCGCAAAATGAGCAGTTCTTC	CATSDSSGGAQNEQFF
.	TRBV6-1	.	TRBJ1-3	TGTGCCAGCAGCAGGACGGGCTCTGGAAACACCATATATTTT	CASSRTGSGNTIYF
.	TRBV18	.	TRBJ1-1	TGTGCCAGCTCACCCCTAGGGTCCTTGAACACTGAAGCTTTCTTT	CASSPLGSLNTEAFF
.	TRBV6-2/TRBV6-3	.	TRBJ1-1	TGTGCCAGCAGGGTGAACACTGAAGCTTTCTTT	CASRVNTEAFF
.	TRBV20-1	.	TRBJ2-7	TGCAGTGCTAGAGATGATAGCGGTACCCCCTACGAGCAGTACTTC	CSARDDSGTPYEQYF
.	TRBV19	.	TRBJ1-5	TGTGCCAGTAGTATCCAGGTTCAGCCCCAGCATTTT	CASSIQVQPQHF
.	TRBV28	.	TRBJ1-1	TGTGCCAGCAGTTCCCGACAGCGTGAAGCTTTCTTT	CASSSRQREAFF
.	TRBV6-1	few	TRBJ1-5	TGTGCCAGCGTAGAGACACAGGCGCAGCCCCAGCATTTT	CASVETQAQPQHF
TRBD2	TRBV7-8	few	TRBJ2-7	TGTGCCAGCAGCTTAGGGGGACTAGCGGGAGTTACTTACGAGCAGTACTTC	CASSLGGLAGVTYEQYF